This T cell receptor (beta chain) appears in the sequencing data of a study of cytomegalovirus exposure and HLA in healthy donors. The sample holds a few counts of this clone. Antigen specificity is unknown. All the people who gave samples were healthy bone marrow donors. Amplification used 60 Vbeta primers and 13 Jbeta primers. The method was immunoSEQ multiplex PCR; TCRdb's version includes in-frame clones alone and lacks a portion of them. The top ten hold 5% to 5.5% of the sample, which has 110,000 or so clones, around 77% seen once. Germline CDR1 is SGHNT and CDR2 is YYREEE (reference sequence). V lost 5 bases, J lost 0 bases, and 12 bases lay in between. The CDR3 is 15 amino acids. General study results and limits: The authors excluded some V segments, including TRBV6-2 and TRBV6-3, as indistinguishable.

The sequenced sample was PBMCs. The chain uses TRBV5-4 and TRBJ1-3, with D perhaps TRBD1 (6 bases). The receptor was derived from a woman aged 25 to 45 in good health and CMV-seropositive. This CDR3 is CASRPTGNSGNTIYF. For the CDR3, the DNA is TGTGCCAGCAGGCCCACAGGGAACTCTGGAAACACCATATATTTT.